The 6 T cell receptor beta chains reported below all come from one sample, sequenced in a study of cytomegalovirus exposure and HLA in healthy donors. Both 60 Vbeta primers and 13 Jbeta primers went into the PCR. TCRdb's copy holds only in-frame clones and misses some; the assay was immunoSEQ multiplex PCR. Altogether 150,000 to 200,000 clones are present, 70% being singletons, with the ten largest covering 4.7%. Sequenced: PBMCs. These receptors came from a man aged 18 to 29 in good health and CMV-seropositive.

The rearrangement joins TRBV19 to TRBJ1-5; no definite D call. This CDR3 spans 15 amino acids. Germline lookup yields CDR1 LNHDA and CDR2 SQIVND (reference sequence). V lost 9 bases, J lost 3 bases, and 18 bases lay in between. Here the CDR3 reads CASCLAPKANQPQHF. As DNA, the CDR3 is TGTGCCAGCTGTCTCGCACCGAAAGCCAATCAGCCCCAGCATTTT.

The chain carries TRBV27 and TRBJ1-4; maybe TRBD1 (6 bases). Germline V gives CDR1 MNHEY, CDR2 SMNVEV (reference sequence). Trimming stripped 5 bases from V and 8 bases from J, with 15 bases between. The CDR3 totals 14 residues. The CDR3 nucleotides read TGTGCCAGCAGTCCACAGGGCAGGATGGAAAAACTGTTTTTT. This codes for CASSPQGRMEKLFF.

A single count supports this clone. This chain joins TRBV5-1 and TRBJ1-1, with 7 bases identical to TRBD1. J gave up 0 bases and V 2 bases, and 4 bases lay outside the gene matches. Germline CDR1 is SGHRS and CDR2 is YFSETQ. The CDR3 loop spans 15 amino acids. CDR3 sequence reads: CASSFQQGMNTEAFF. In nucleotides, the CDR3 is TGCGCCAGCAGCTTCCAACAGGGGATGAACACTGAAGCTTTCTTT. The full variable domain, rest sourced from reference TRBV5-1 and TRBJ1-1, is KAGVTQTPRYLIKTRGQQVTLSCSPISGHRSVSWYQQTPGQGLQFLFEYFSETQRNKGNFPGRFSGRQFSNSRSEMNVSTLELGDSALYLCASSFQQGMNTEAFFGQGTRLTVV.

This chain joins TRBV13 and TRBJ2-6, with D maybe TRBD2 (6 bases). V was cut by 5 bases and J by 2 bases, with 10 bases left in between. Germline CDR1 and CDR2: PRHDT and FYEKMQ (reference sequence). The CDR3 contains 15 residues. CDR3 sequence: CASSPGEAGANVLTF. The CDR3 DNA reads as TGTGCCAGCAGCCCGGGGGAGGCTGGGGCCAACGTCCTGACTTTC.

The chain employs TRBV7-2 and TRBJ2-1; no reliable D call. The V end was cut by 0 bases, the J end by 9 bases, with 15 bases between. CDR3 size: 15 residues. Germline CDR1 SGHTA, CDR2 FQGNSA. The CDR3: CASSLAERPSGEQFF. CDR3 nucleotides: TGTGCCAGCAGCTTAGCCGAAAGGCCCTCGGGTGAGCAGTTCTTC. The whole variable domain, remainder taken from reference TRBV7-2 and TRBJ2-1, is GAGVSQSPSNKVTEKGKDVELRCDPISGHTALYWYRQSLGQGLEFLIYFQGNSAPDKSGLPSDRFSAERTGGSVSTLTIQRTQQEDSAVYLCASSLAERPSGEQFFGPGTRLTVL.

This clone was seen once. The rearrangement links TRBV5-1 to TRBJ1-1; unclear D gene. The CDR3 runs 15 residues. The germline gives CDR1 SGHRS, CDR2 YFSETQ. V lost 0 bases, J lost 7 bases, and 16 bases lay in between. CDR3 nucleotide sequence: TGCGCCAGCAGCTTGGCCGCCACTGTCGGAGATGAAGCTTTCTTT. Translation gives CASSLAATVGDEAFF.